These T cell receptor beta chains were read from a single sample in a study of human T cells and chemical hapten exposure. TCRdb redid the calling of the reads with MiXCR, one entry per CDR3 protein. This sample yields around 120,000 distinct CDR3 sequences, of which around 9% are seen a single time; 1.1% to 1.5% belongs to the top ten. The specimen sequenced was whole blood. These receptors were collected from a human donor in good health. Some clones in this sample may be carry-over from other donors' samples. Both conserved end residues are part of each CDR3. A D gene is named only where the DNA matches it firmly. Clone size, where shown, is once, few, many, or a class for clones that have expanded.

d_call	clone_size	j_call	v_call	cdr3_nt	cdr3_aa
.	.	TRBJ1-3	TRBV11-2	TGTGCCAGCAGCTTAGAATCCTTCTCTGGAAACACCATATATTTT	CASSLESFSGNTIYF
.	few	TRBJ2-3	TRBV10-3	TGTGCCATCACCCTAGGCTGGAGCACAGATACGCAGTATTTT	CAITLGWSTDTQYF
TRBD1	many	TRBJ1-1	TRBV4-3	TGCGCCAGCAGCCAAGGACAGGGGGCCGGCACTGAAGCTTTCTTT	CASSQGQGAGTEAFF
.	many	TRBJ1-5	TRBV27	TGTGCCAGCAGTTTAAGAAGGGACTGGAGCAATCAGCCCCAGCATTTT	CASSLRRDWSNQPQHF
TRBD1	.	TRBJ1-1	TRBV12-3/TRBV12-4	TGTGCCAGCAGTTTCCCCGGGACAGGGGTTCCGGAAGCTTTCTTT	CASSFPGTGVPEAFF
TRBD2	.	TRBJ2-3	TRBV12-3/TRBV12-4	TGTGCCAGCAGTCCTCGGGACTCCCCGGGGGGAGATACGCAGTATTTT	CASSPRDSPGGDTQYF
TRBD1	.	TRBJ2-2	TRBV7-9	TGTGCCAGCAGCTTACATTTAACAGGGGGCACCGGGGAGCTGTTTTTT	CASSLHLTGGTGELFF
.	few	TRBJ1-4	TRBV29-1	TGCAGCGTTGCGGGTAACCCAACTAATGAAAAACTGTTTTTT	CSVAGNPTNEKLFF
.	many	TRBJ1-2	TRBV6-1	TGTGCCAGCAGAACCACTACAGTGGGAGAGCTCTATGGCTACACCTTC	CASRTTTVGELYGYTF
.	many	TRBJ1-1	TRBV6-2/TRBV6-3	TGTGCCAGCAGTTACTCCCGGACGGCAATGAACACTGAAGCTTTCTTT	CASSYSRTAMNTEAFF
.	few	TRBJ2-5	TRBV29-1	TGCAGCGGAAATTCCCCACCGGAGACCCAGTACTTC	CSGNSPPETQYF
TRBD1	.	TRBJ2-6	TRBV12-3/TRBV12-4	TGTGCCAGCAGTTTTGACAGGGGCGGTTCTGGGGCCAACGTCCTGACTTTC	CASSFDRGGSGANVLTF
TRBD2	.	TRBJ2-2	TRBV27	TGTGCCAGCAGTTTAACTAGCGGGAGAATCACCGGGGAGCTGTTTTTT	CASSLTSGRITGELFF
.	many	TRBJ1-1	TRBV29-1	TGCAGCGTTGAGAACCCCCGGATCGCTGCGACTGAAGCTTTCTTT	CSVENPRIAATEAFF
.	many	TRBJ1-4	TRBV27	TGTGCCAGCAGGTCCGAGGGAAGGGCAACTAATGAAAAACTGTTTTTT	CASRSEGRATNEKLFF
TRBD1	.	TRBJ2-1	TRBV6-2/TRBV6-3	TGTGCCAGCAGCCACGGACAGGGGTGGGACAATGAGCAGTTCTTC	CASSHGQGWDNEQFF
.	many	TRBJ2-3	TRBV27	TGTGCCAGCAGTCCCGACTGGGCGGCCACAGATACGCAGTATTTT	CASSPDWAATDTQYF
.	many	TRBJ2-1	TRBV12-3/TRBV12-4	TGTGCCAGCAGTCCTCCAGGGGCGAATGAGCAGTTCTTC	CASSPPGANEQFF
TRBD2	many	TRBJ2-1	TRBV7-9	TGTGCCAGCAGCTTAGTAGCGGGAGATGAGCAGTTCTTC	CASSLVAGDEQFF
.	many	TRBJ2-3	TRBV7-2	TGTGCCAGCAGCCCCCGCACAGATACGCAGTATTTT	CASSPRTDTQYF
.	many	TRBJ2-5	TRBV7-2	TGTGCCACCCCCAACTACCGGGTCCTACAAGAGACCCAGTACTTC	CATPNYRVLQETQYF
.	many	TRBJ1-1	TRBV4-2	TGTGCCAGCAGCCAAGAAGGGGGATATGAAGCTTTCTTT	CASSQEGGYEAFF
.	.	TRBJ2-7	TRBV7-9	TGTGCCAGCAGCTTCCGCTCCTACGAGCAGTACTTC	CASSFRSYEQYF
.	few	TRBJ1-3	TRBV7-2	TGTGCCAGCAGCTCCGGGGGCCCAGGAAACACCATATATTTT	CASSSGGPGNTIYF
.	.	TRBJ1-5	TRBV2	TGTGCCAGCAGAGGAGCGTATAGCAATCAGCCCCAGCATTTT	CASRGAYSNQPQHF
.	.	TRBJ2-7	TRBV27	TGTGCCAGCATAGGAAGTAACTACGAGCAGTACTTC	CASIGSNYEQYF
.	many	TRBJ2-2	TRBV2	TGTGCCAGCAGTGTACGGGACGTTCTCACCGGGGAGCTGTTTTTT	CASSVRDVLTGELFF